The 30 T cell receptor beta chains given below trace back to one sample, sequenced in a study of T cells in Graves' hyperthyroidism and ophthalmopathy. Researchers took RNA transcripts and amplified the TCR beta CDR3 regions from them. The HTBI set primed first-round TCR CDR3 RT-PCR. TCRdb passed the multiplex PCR reads through MiXCR, listing each CDR3 protein once. This table has hundreds of thousands of distinct CDR3 sequences, roughly 15% appearing once. The sequencing sample was made of blood. These receptors came from a woman aged 40 to 50 with Graves' ophthalmopathy.

This clonotype was recorded at least ten times. This sequence joins TRBV20-1 and TRBJ2-5; D is uncertain. Germline V gives CDR1 DFQATT, CDR2 SNEGSKA (reference sequence). This CDR3 is built from 13 residues. The ends were cut back, 2 bases at V and 5 bases at J, with 12 bases in the middle. The CDR3 DNA reads as TGCAGTGCTAGATCCCCAGAGAAGGAGACCCAGTACTTC. Translated: CSARSPEKETQYF.

This clonotype appeared once. One base away lies a much larger clone, so this may be a sequencing read error. The chain couples TRBV11-2 to TRBJ2-3; TRBD2 matches 15 bases. This CDR3 has 17 residues. The germline V gene encodes CDR1 SGHAT and CDR2 FQNNGV. The CDR3 region is CAGSEPGTSGRKDTQYF. The CDR3 DNA is TGTGCCGGCAGCGAGCCCGGGACTAGCGGGAGGAAAGATACGCAGTATTTT.

This clonotype was observed many times. This chain links TRBV4-2 with TRBJ2-5; D is unresolved. The CDR3 spans 15 residues. Trimming took 0 bases from V and 0 from J, leaving 8 bases between them. CDR1 and CDR2 (germline): LGHNA, YNFKEQ. The CDR3 loop is CASSQEGRDQETQYF. The CDR3 coding sequence is TGTGCCAGCAGCCAAGAAGGCCGCGACCAAGAGACCCAGTACTTC.

This clonotype was picked up many times. The chain is built from TRBV7-2 and TRBJ2-5; 8 bases are shared with TRBD2. The trim removed 9 bases at V and 1 base at J, leaving 4 bases unmatched. This CDR3 region has 13 residues. CDR1 SGHTA and CDR2 FQGNSA come from the germline V gene. CDR3 loop: CASTSGRQETQYF. The CDR3 nucleotides are TGTGCCAGTACTAGCGGCCGCCAAGAGACCCAGTACTTC.

This sequence joins TRBV14 and TRBJ2-7, with TRBD2 matching 14 bases. V was clipped by 3 bases and J by 1 base; unmatched bases: 11. Per the germline V gene, CDR1 is SGHDN and CDR2 is FVKESK. The CDR3 is 19 residues long. In nucleotides, the CDR3 is TGTGCCAGCAGCCATGGGGGTGGCGGACTAGCGGGGGGATCCTACGAGCAGTACTTC. As protein: CASSHGGGGLAGGSYEQYF.

This clonotype was found many times. The chain employs TRBV6-5 and TRBJ2-7; TRBD1 agrees at 12 bases. CDR1 is MNHEY and CDR2 is SVGAGI in the germline V gene. Trimming removed 0 bases from V and 7 bases from J; junction bases left unmatched: 4. This CDR3 comprises 15 residues. The CDR3 DNA is TGTGCCAGCAGTTACTCGGGACAGGGGGCCCAGGAGCAGTACTTC. Translated: CASSYSGQGAQEQYF.

V is TRBV29-1 and J is TRBJ2-5; possibly TRBD2 for D (6 bases). The CDR3 is 13 residues long. The V gene's germline CDR1 is SQVTM and CDR2 ANQGSEA. V dropped 3 bases and J dropped 5 bases, with 13 bases sitting between them. In DNA form, the CDR3 reads TGCAGCGTTGAGATTGTACGGGGGGAGACCCAGTACTTC. Translation gives CSVEIVRGETQYF. Filled out from reference TRBV29-1 and TRBJ2-5, the complete variable domain reads SAVISQKPSRDICQRGTSLTIQCQVDSQVTMMFWYRQQPGQSLTLIATANQGSEATYESGFVIDKFPISRPNLTFSTLTVSNMSPEDSSIYLCSVEIVRGETQYFGPGTRLLVL.

This clonotype was counted ten times or more. The chain has TRBV25-1 and TRBJ1-5; perhaps TRBD1 as D (5 bases). The length of the CDR3 is 11 residues. Germline V gene sequence: CDR1 MGHDK, CDR2 SYGVNS. V was pared by 4 bases and J by 9 bases, with 7 bases between. The CDR3 spells CASSGGGPQHF. CDR3 DNA sequence: TGTGCCAGCAGTGGCGGGGGGCCCCAGCATTTT.

This clonotype occurred a few times. The chain has TRBV6-4 and TRBJ1-1; weak D call: TRBD1 (6 bases). Trimming shortened V by 2 bases and J by 11 bases, and 9 bases separated the two germline ends. Germline lookup yields CDR1 MRHNA and CDR2 SNTAGT. The CDR3 runs to 11 residues. CDR3 amino acids: CASSDAGVAFF. CDR3 in DNA: TGTGCCAGCAGTGACGCAGGGGTCGCTTTCTTT.

This clonotype has at least ten counts. The gene calls are TRBV30 and TRBJ2-7; 7 bases are shared with TRBD1. This CDR3 region has 14 residues. V was pared by 3 bases and J by 2 bases, with 7 bases of the junction left unmatched. Germline CDR1 GTSNPN, CDR2 SVGIG (reference sequence). The CDR3 spells CAWRTGQGAYEQYF. The CDR3 coding sequence is TGTGCCTGGAGAACGGGGCAGGGGGCCTACGAGCAGTACTTC.

This rearrangement joins TRBV6-1 to TRBJ1-1; D is unresolved. V was clipped by 5 bases and J by 4 bases, with 17 bases between them. Looked up from germline, CDR1 is MNHNS and CDR2 is SASEGT. The CDR3 extends over 15 amino acids. The CDR3 loop reads CASSQSKPRGTEAFF. For the CDR3, the DNA is TGTGCCAGCAGTCAATCTAAACCGCGAGGCACTGAAGCTTTCTTT.

The chain is built from TRBV12-3 or TRBV12-4 and TRBJ2-7; 7 nucleotides align to TRBD2. There are 16 residues in the CDR3. The J segment lost 0 bases and the V segment lost 6 bases, leaving 11 bases of the junction unmatched. The CDR3 loop is CASSLGGSVVSYEQYF. The CDR3 nucleotides are TGTGCCAGCAGCCTGGGGGGGTCGGTGGTCTCCTACGAGCAGTACTTC.

In this sample, this clonotype turned up many times. The chain joins TRBV20-1 to TRBJ2-4; D remains ambiguous. Trimming stripped 6 bases from V and 8 bases from J, with 8 bases between. The CDR3 runs 10 residues. Germline V gives CDR1 DFQATT, CDR2 SNEGSKA (reference sequence). The CDR3 loop is CSAERDIQYF. Written as DNA, the CDR3 is TGCAGTGCCGAACGGGACATTCAGTACTTC.

The rearrangement uses TRBV20-1 and TRBJ2-2; 9 bases line up with TRBD2. There are 14 residues in the CDR3. Looked up from germline, CDR1 is DFQATT and CDR2 is SNEGSKA (reference sequence). Trimming removed 5 bases from V and 3 bases from J; junction bases left unmatched: 4. The CDR3 DNA is TGCAGTGCTGATAGCGGGAGACACACCGGGGAGCTGTTTTTT. This sequence encodes CSADSGRHTGELFF.

This clonotype was observed at least ten times. The chain carries TRBV12-3 or TRBV12-4 and TRBJ2-5; D is tentatively TRBD1 or TRBD2 (5 bases each). The V and J ends lost 4 bases and 5 bases respectively, with 17 bases between them. CDR3 length equals 15 residues. The CDR3 DNA is TGTGCCAGCAGTTCACAAGAGCTCGAGGGGGAGACCCAGTACTTC. Its protein is CASSSQELEGETQYF.

This clonotype was recorded at least ten times. V and J are TRBV27 and TRBJ2-2; TRBD1 agrees at 12 bases. This CDR3 is built from 17 residues. The junction had 3 bases not matched to a gene; V was cut back by 1 base and J by 3 bases. Germline V gene data show CDR1 as MNHEY and CDR2 as SMNVEV (reference sequence). Written as DNA, the CDR3 is TGTGCCAGCAGTTTATACGGGACAGGGGGCTACACCGGGGAGCTGTTTTTT. It specifies CASSLYGTGGYTGELFF.

In this sample, this clonotype turned up many times. The chain links TRBV28 to TRBJ2-4; D assignment may be TRBD1 or TRBD2 (5 bases each). Trimming removed 2 bases from V and 8 bases from J, with 13 bases in between. The CDR3 length is 14 residues. Per germline, CDR1 MDHEN and CDR2 SYDVKM. CDR3 loop: CASSLGGNGYIQYF. DNA for the CDR3: TGTGCCAGCAGTTTAGGGGGTAATGGATACATTCAGTACTTC.

Ten or more counts support this clonotype. The V and J genes are TRBV11-3 and TRBJ1-2, with D unresolved. Germline CDR1 SGHNT, CDR2 YENEEA. Trimming removed 1 base at V and 4 bases at J, with 13 bases between. The CDR3 length is 15 residues. The CDR3 sequence is CASSLGAPTVYGYTF. The CDR3 DNA is TGTGCCAGCAGCTTAGGGGCCCCTACTGTCTATGGCTACACCTTC. The whole variable domain, remainder taken from reference TRBV11-3 and TRBJ1-2, is EAGVVQSPRYKIIEKKQPVAFWCNPISGHNTLYWYLQNLGQGPELLIRYENEEAVDDSQLPKDRFSAERLKGVDSTLKIQPAELGDSAVYLCASSLGAPTVYGYTFGSGTRLTVV.

This sequence joins TRBV6-1 and TRBJ2-7; D might be TRBD1 or TRBD2, each matching 6 bases. The CDR3 is 13 residues long. Between the trimmed V and J ends, which lost 6 bases and 7 bases, there was a span of 16 bases. The germline gives CDR1 MNHNS, CDR2 SASEGT. This chain's CDR3 is CASSLAGHGEQYF. The CDR3 DNA follows: TGTGCCAGCAGCTTGGCGGGACATGGGGAGCAGTACTTC.

This clonotype was recorded at least ten times. J is TRBJ1-2 and V is TRBV7-2; D possibly corresponds to TRBD1 (5 bases). CDR3 length equals 14 residues. The germline V and J ends were trimmed by 0 bases and 7 bases, with 12 bases remaining between them. Looked up from germline, CDR1 is SGHTA and CDR2 is FQGNSA. Here the CDR3 DNA reads TGTGCCAGCAGCTTAGCTGCCTTAACAGGTGGCTACACCTTC. Translated: CASSLAALTGGYTF.

This clonotype showed up just a few times. The J gene is TRBJ2-7, the V gene TRBV5-4; 13 nucleotides align to TRBD2. The germline gives CDR1 SGHNT, CDR2 YYREEE (reference sequence). With V trimmed by 4 bases and J by 12 bases, 10 bases remained unmatched. The CDR3 extends over 14 amino acids. CDR3 in amino acids: CASSEGTSGIVAYF. The CDR3 bases are TGTGCCAGCAGCGAGGGGACTAGCGGGATTGTTGCGTACTTC.

The sample holds many counts of this clonotype. The rearrangement links TRBV5-1 to TRBJ1-1, with D possibly TRBD1 on 5 matching bases. CDR1 SGHRS and CDR2 YFSETQ come from the germline V gene. Trimming stripped 0 bases from V and 1 base from J, with 10 bases between. The CDR3 extends over 15 amino acids. This CDR3 reads CASSLVPGTNTEAFF. The CDR3 nucleotides read TGCGCCAGCAGCTTGGTTCCAGGGACGAACACTGAAGCTTTCTTT.

In its sample, this clonotype was seen many times. The genes are TRBV7-9 and TRBJ2-7; TRBD2 is a possible D gene (5 bases). V lost 1 base, J lost 6 bases, and 7 bases lay in between. The germline V gene has CDR1 SEHNR and CDR2 FQNEAQ (reference sequence). The CDR3 loop spans 12 amino acids. The chain's CDR3 is CASSLESGEQYF. CDR3 nucleotide sequence: TGTGCCAGCAGCTTAGAGAGCGGCGAGCAGTACTTC. The full variable domain, rest sourced from reference TRBV7-9 and TRBJ2-7, is DTGVSQNPRHKITKRGQNVTFRCDPISEHNRLYWYRQTLGQGPEFLTYFQNEAQLEKSRLLSDRFSAERPKGSFSTLEIQRTEQGDSAMYLCASSLESGEQYFGPGTRLTVT.

This clonotype was seen more than once but under ten times. The chain joins TRBV20-1 to TRBJ1-3; D gene ambiguous. Germline V gives CDR1 DFQATT, CDR2 SNEGSKA (reference sequence). Trimming removed 0 bases at V and 0 bases at J, with 6 bases between. This CDR3 spans 14 amino acids. The CDR3 loop reads CSARDQNSGNTIYF. The CDR3 DNA is TGCAGTGCTAGAGACCAGAACTCTGGAAACACCATATATTTT.

This clonotype was detected a few times. V is TRBV5-5 and J is TRBJ1-2; D call uncertain. This CDR3 has 15 amino acids. The V gene's germline CDR1 is SGHKS and CDR2 YYEKEE (reference sequence). Trimming took off 4 bases at V and 5 bases at J, with 18 bases between the two ends. The CDR3 DNA reads as TGTGCCAGCAGCCTGGACCTAGCAGTTTGGTATGGCTACACCTTC. Its protein product is CASSLDLAVWYGYTF.

This clonotype was counted a few times. The chain is built from TRBV20-1 and TRBJ1-5; D is possibly TRBD1 (5 bases). V dropped 3 bases and J dropped 4 bases, with 10 bases sitting between them. The CDR3 covers 13 residues. Germline V gives CDR1 DFQATT, CDR2 SNEGSKA (reference sequence). CDR3 nucleotides: TGCAGTGCTAGCGGGGCCCCGAATCAGCCCCAGCATTTT. Encoded protein: CSASGAPNQPQHF.

This clonotype was seen many times. This chain connects TRBV28 to TRBJ1-5; D not certain. Trimming cost V 6 bases and J 7 bases, with 13 bases left between them. CDR3 length: 13 residues. In germline, CDR1 is MDHEN, CDR2 SYDVKM. CDR3 sequence (DNA): TGTGCCAGCAGCCCCCCTGTCAACCAGCCCCAGCATTTT. It translates to CASSPPVNQPQHF.

This clonotype was counted at least ten times. The chain uses TRBV7-2 and TRBJ1-1, with 7 bases fitting TRBD1. Germline CDR1 reads SGHTA; CDR2 reads FQGNSA. The junction had 0 bases not matched to a gene; V was cut back by 0 bases and J by 5 bases. The CDR3 consists of 13 residues. CDR3 region: CASSLATGTEAFF. As DNA, the CDR3 is TGTGCCAGCAGCTTAGCGACAGGGACTGAAGCTTTCTTT.

The CDR3 bases are TGTGCCAGCAGCTTACGGGCGGGGTCCCACGAGCAGTACTTC. It yields the protein CASSLRAGSHEQYF. The chain carries TRBV7-6 and TRBJ2-7, with a weak D call TRBD2 (6 bases). Germline V gives CDR1 SGHVS, CDR2 FNYEAQ. V gave up 2 bases and J gave up 5 bases, with 13 bases separating them. This CDR3 contains 14 residues.

This clonotype has at least ten counts. The rearrangement joins TRBV28 to TRBJ2-7; D possibly uses TRBD1 or TRBD2 (5 bases each). Deletions cut 10 bases from V and 3 bases from J, with 19 bases between. CDR3 length: 14 residues. Germline lookup yields CDR1 MDHEN and CDR2 SYDVKM. In nucleotides, the CDR3 is TGTGCCACCCTGGGGCTAGCAAAGAACTACGAGCAGTACTTC. Translation gives CATLGLAKNYEQYF.